The T cell receptor (beta chain) described here comes from a study of cytomegalovirus exposure and HLA in healthy donors. Looking at the study overall: Unique TCRs numbering some 80 million, obtained from HLA-typed donors, made up an early data release.

A remark on this clone: Its antigen is unidentified.

General study points: Later analysis demonstrated an association between a missense DCLRE1C variant and TCR beta V- and J-gene trimming. DRB1 showed the most TCR associations and HLA-C the fewest in a later analysis, as rates varied by HLA locus.

Healthy bone marrow donors supplied every sample. The PCR used 60 Vbeta and 13 Jbeta primers. The table came from immunoSEQ multiplex PCR; TCRdb's copy has only in-frame clones and leaves some out. The sample holds some 120,000 clones, 55% to 75% seen once. The TCR sequence derives from a man under 40 in good health and CMV-seropositive. Sample: PBMCs.

The chain's CDR3 is CASSMGRGTEAFF. CDR3 nucleotides: TGTGCCAGCAGCATGGGGAGGGGCACTGAAGCTTTCTTT. The J gene is TRBJ1-1, the V gene TRBV11-3, with D possibly TRBD1 on 5 matching bases. The V gene lost 5 bases and the J gene lost 4 bases, with 11 bases spanning the gap. The CDR3 extends over 13 amino acids. Germline loops: CDR1 SGHNT, CDR2 YENEEA.